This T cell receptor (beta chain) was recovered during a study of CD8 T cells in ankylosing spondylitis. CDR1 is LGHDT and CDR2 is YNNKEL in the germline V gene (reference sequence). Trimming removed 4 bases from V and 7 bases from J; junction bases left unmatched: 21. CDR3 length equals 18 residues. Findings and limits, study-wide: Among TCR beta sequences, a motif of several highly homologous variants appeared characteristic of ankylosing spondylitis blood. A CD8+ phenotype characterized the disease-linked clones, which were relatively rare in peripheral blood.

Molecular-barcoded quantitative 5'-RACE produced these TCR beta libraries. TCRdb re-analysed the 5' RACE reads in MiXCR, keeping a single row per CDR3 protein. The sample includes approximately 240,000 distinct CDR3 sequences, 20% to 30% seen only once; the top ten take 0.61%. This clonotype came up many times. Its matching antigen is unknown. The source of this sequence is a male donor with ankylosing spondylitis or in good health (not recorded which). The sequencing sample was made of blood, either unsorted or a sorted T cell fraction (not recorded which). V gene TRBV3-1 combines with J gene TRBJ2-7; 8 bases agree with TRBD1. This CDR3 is CASSRKGLSGQGSEEQYF. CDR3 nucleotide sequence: TGTGCCAGCAGCCGAAAGGGTTTAAGTGGACAGGGCTCGGAGGAGCAGTACTTC.